These 22 T cell receptor beta chains were all obtained from the same sample, sequenced in a study of cytomegalovirus exposure and HLA in healthy donors. Use of 60 Vbeta and 13 Jbeta primers characterized the PCR. Method: immunoSEQ multiplex PCR; TCRdb's copy keeps in-frame clones and lacks some. The sample records around 130,000 clones, roughly four fifths being singletons. The source material was PBMCs. The source is a man between 25 and 39 years old in good health and CMV-seronegative.

The rearrangement links TRBV30 to TRBJ1-6; 7 nucleotides agree with TRBD1. Germline assignment: CDR1 GTSNPN and CDR2 SVGIG (reference sequence). V trimming: 3 bases; J trimming: 0 bases; junction bases outside the gene matches: 20. The CDR3 has 21 amino acids. DNA of the CDR3: TGTGCCTGGAGAGGTCGGGACAGACTGCGGAGGGGGAGCTCCTATAATTCACCCCTCCACTTT. Its translation: CAWRGRDRLRRGSSYNSPLHF. The variable domain in full, completed from reference TRBV30 and TRBJ1-6, reads SQTIHQWPATLVQPVGSPLSLECTVEGTSNPNLYWYRQAAGRGLQLLFYSVGIGQISSEVPQNLSASRPQDRQFILSSKKLLLSDSGFYLCAWRGRDRLRRGSSYNSPLHFGNGTRLTVT.

The chain employs TRBV6-6 and TRBJ2-4; TRBD2 might be the D (5 bases). Germline-derived CDR1 and CDR2 are MNHNY and SVGAGI (reference sequence). V shed 4 bases and J shed 7 bases, with 11 bases lying between them. The CDR3 covers 13 residues. The CDR3 spells CASSSEDHNIQYF. The CDR3 DNA is TGTGCCAGCAGTTCGGAGGACCACAACATTCAGTACTTC.

The rearrangement uses TRBV27 and TRBJ2-5; TRBD2 agrees at 10 bases. The CDR3 runs to 20 residues. CDR1 MNHEY and CDR2 SMNVEV come from the germline V gene (reference sequence). Trimming cost V 5 bases and J 2 bases; bases outside gene matches: 20. CDR3 sequence: CASSLFWRASGSRGQETQYF. DNA of the CDR3: TGTGCCAGCAGTCTATTCTGGCGGGCTAGCGGGAGTCGTGGGCAAGAGACCCAGTACTTC.

J is TRBJ1-4 and V is TRBV10-2; tentatively, D is TRBD1 (5 bases). Germline V gives CDR1 WSHSY, CDR2 SAAADI. Between the trimmed V and J ends, which lost 2 bases and 8 bases, there was a span of 18 bases. This CDR3 region has 16 residues. This CDR3 is CASSEVFGTSVEKLFF. DNA for the CDR3: TGCGCCAGCAGTGAGGTTTTCGGGACTTCGGTCGAAAAACTGTTTTTT.

This clone showed up just once. The chain combines TRBV5-1 with TRBJ2-1; the match to TRBD1 covers 9 bases. CDR1 and CDR2 from the germline V gene are SGHRS and YFSETQ. This CDR3 has 18 residues. The J segment lost 3 bases and the V segment lost 1 base, leaving 11 bases of the junction unmatched. CDR3 nucleotides: TGCGCCAGCAGCTTGTCTTTCTTGAGGGACAGGGACTACAATGAGCAGTTCTTC. Residues: CASSLSFLRDRDYNEQFF.

This chain links TRBV5-1 with TRBJ2-1; weak D call: TRBD1 (6 bases). With 4 bases removed from V and 0 bases from J, the gap between germline ends came to 11 bases. The V gene's germline CDR1 is SGHRS and CDR2 YFSETQ. This CDR3 spans 15 amino acids. The CDR3 bases are TGCGCCAGCAGCCCCCAGGGGAACTCCTACAATGAGCAGTTCTTC. It specifies CASSPQGNSYNEQFF.

The rearrangement joins TRBV9 to TRBJ2-3, with D tentatively TRBD2 (5 bases). The CDR3 is made up of 15 amino acids. V was cut by 2 bases and J by 5 bases, with 15 bases left in between. CDR1 and CDR2 (germline): SGDLS, YYNGEE. The CDR3 DNA sequence: TGTGCCAGCAGCGTTGCAGCGGACTCTCGAGATACGCAGTATTTT. Translation: CASSVAADSRDTQYF.

This sequence joins TRBV6-1 and TRBJ2-5; D might be TRBD1 (6 bases). The CDR3 loop spans 16 amino acids. Germline CDR1 MNHNS, CDR2 SASEGT. V was shortened by 3 bases and J by 2 bases, with 16 bases between the two germline ends. The CDR3 region has the DNA TGTGCCAGCAGTGACCAGGGACACGTGAATCAAGAGACCCAGTACTTC. It yields the protein CASSDQGHVNQETQYF.

The chain has TRBV6-6 and TRBJ2-3; a weak D match, TRBD1 (5 bases). Per the germline V gene, CDR1 is MNHNY and CDR2 is SVGAGI (reference sequence). This CDR3 comprises 16 residues. The germline V and J ends were trimmed by 6 bases and 4 bases, with 20 bases remaining between them. CDR3 sequence: CASSPPAGLRADTQYF. Written as DNA, the CDR3 is TGTGCCAGCAGCCCCCCGGCAGGGTTAAGGGCAGATACGCAGTATTTT.

This sequence joins TRBV19 and TRBJ2-5; no definite D call. V lost 3 bases to trimming and J lost 7 bases, with 12 bases between them. Germline values: CDR1 LNHDA, CDR2 SQIVND (reference sequence). CDR3 length: 13 amino acids. CDR3 loop: CASSIDYPGTQYF. CDR3 bases: TGTGCCAGTAGTATCGATTACCCAGGGACCCAGTACTTC.

The CDR3 coding sequence is TGTGCCAGCAGGGACAGACTGAACACTGAAGCTTTCTTT. The encoded protein is CASRDRLNTEAFF. The chain carries TRBV28 and TRBJ1-1; D is possibly TRBD1 (6 bases). Trimming shortened V by 6 bases and J by 0 bases, and 8 bases separated the two germline ends. Germline lookup yields CDR1 MDHEN and CDR2 SYDVKM. CDR3 length: 13 residues.

This clone came up a few times. The gene calls are TRBV2 and TRBJ2-7; tentatively, D is TRBD2 (7 bases). Germline V gives CDR1 SNHLY, CDR2 FYNNEI. Trimming removed 6 bases from V and 7 bases from J, with 19 bases in between. This CDR3 spans 14 amino acids. DNA of the CDR3: TGTGCCAGCAGGGCCCTAGGGGGGGCATGGGAGCAGTACTTC. Its translation is CASRALGGAWEQYF.

The gene calls are TRBV5-1 and TRBJ2-3; possible D gene TRBD2, 7 bases. V was pared by 4 bases and J by 0 bases, with 12 bases between. This CDR3 is 15 amino acids long. From germline, CDR1 is SGHRS and CDR2 YFSETQ. CDR3 DNA sequence: TGCGCCAGCAGCCCACGGGGGGCCAGCACAGATACGCAGTATTTT. As protein: CASSPRGASTDTQYF.

The V and J genes are TRBV19 and TRBJ2-1; D remains unclear. The CDR3 is 15 amino acids. V lost 3 bases and J lost 0, with 9 bases in between. The V gene's germline CDR1 is LNHDA and CDR2 SQIVND (reference sequence). The CDR3 loop is CASSIRLSSYNEQFF. In DNA form, the CDR3 reads TGTGCCAGTAGTATTCGCCTGAGCTCCTACAATGAGCAGTTCTTC.

This clone was found once. The chain has TRBV7-9 and TRBJ2-7; tentative D call: TRBD1 (6 bases). Germline-derived CDR1 and CDR2 are SEHNR and FQNEAQ (reference sequence). Trimming cost V 5 bases and J 0 bases, with 14 bases left between them. The CDR3 totals 15 residues. CDR3 region: CASSGVRQASYEQYF. CDR3 DNA sequence: TGTGCCAGCAGCGGAGTCCGACAGGCCTCCTACGAGCAGTACTTC.

The chain uses TRBV28 and TRBJ2-1; TRBD1 matches at 8 bases. This CDR3 has 15 residues. V shed 6 bases, J shed 6 bases, and the junction held 10 bases outside the gene matches. The germline CDR1 and CDR2 sequences are MDHEN and SYDVKM. In nucleotides, the CDR3 is TGTGCCAGCAGGAAAGGGGTACAGGGGGGCAATGAGCAGTTCTTC. Its translation is CASRKGVQGGNEQFF. Using reference TRBV28 and TRBJ2-1 for the parts outside the CDR3, the full variable domain is DVKVTQSSRYLVKRTGEKVFLECVQDMDHENMFWYRQDPGLGLRLIYFSYDVKMKEKGDIPEGYSVSREKKERFSLILESASTNQTSMYLCASRKGVQGGNEQFFGPGTRLTVL.

The rearrangement joins TRBV9 to TRBJ2-2; possible D gene TRBD2, 6 bases. The germline V gene encodes CDR1 SGDLS and CDR2 YYNGEE. The CDR3 is 14 residues long. Trimming stripped 6 bases from V and 6 bases from J, with 15 bases between. CDR3 sequence (DNA): TGTGCCAGCACCCTAGGAGGGGTCGCCGGGGAGCTGTTTTTT. Translated: CASTLGGVAGELFF.

This clone has a handful of counts. The chain carries TRBV5-4 and TRBJ2-7; D is possibly TRBD1 (6 bases). Trimming pared 3 bases from V and 5 bases from J, leaving 15 bases between. The CDR3 extends over 14 amino acids. Germline values: CDR1 SGHNT, CDR2 YYREEE (reference sequence). The CDR3 region is CASSWFGGADEQYF. CDR3 coding DNA: TGTGCCAGCAGCTGGTTTGGGGGCGCGGACGAGCAGTACTTC.

The chain recombines TRBV7-6 with TRBJ2-7, with 10 bases matching TRBD2. CDR1 is SGHVS, CDR2 FNYEAQ, per germline. The J segment lost 3 bases and the V segment lost 1 base, leaving 9 bases of the junction unmatched. The CDR3 consists of 17 residues. CDR3 nucleotides: TGTGCCAGCAGCTTAGGCGCTAGCGGGAGTTCTTTCTACGAGCAGTACTTC. It specifies CASSLGASGSSFYEQYF.

The CDR3 nucleotides are TGCGCCAGCAGCCAAGACTCGAGCGGGAGATCCTACAATGAGCAGTTCTTC. This codes for CASSQDSSGRSYNEQFF. The chain employs TRBV4-3 and TRBJ2-1, with 8 bases that match TRBD2. The germline CDR1 and CDR2 sequences are LGHNA and YSLEER. The CDR3 is made up of 17 amino acids. V dropped 0 bases and J dropped 1; count of bases not matched to a gene: 5.

This chain connects TRBV4-3 to TRBJ2-5, with TRBD2 identical over 9 bases. There are 16 residues in the CDR3. V shed 1 base, J shed 4 bases, and the junction held 7 bases outside the gene matches. Looked up from germline, CDR1 is LGHNA and CDR2 is YSLEER. The CDR3 region is CASSQGQRGAGETQYF. The CDR3 bases are TGCGCCAGCAGCCAAGGCCAGCGGGGGGCCGGAGAGACCCAGTACTTC.

CDR3 sequence (DNA): TGTGCCAGCACCGGAGCCGGGGAGCTGTTTTTT. As protein: CASTGAGELFF. The rearrangement links TRBV6-1 to TRBJ2-2, with D uncertain. Germline V gives CDR1 MNHNS, CDR2 SASEGT. Between the trimmed V and J ends, which lost 7 bases and 6 bases, there was a span of 6 bases. CDR3 length equals 11 residues.